These 32 T cell receptor beta chains originate from one sample sequenced in a study of blood T cell repertoires in COVID-19. Clones were sequenced by immunoSEQ multiplex PCR, and TCRdb holds only the in-frame ones, with some missing. Here the sample spans 95,000 to 150,000 clones, 85% to 90% being singletons. Source material: peripheral blood. Source of these receptors: a woman aged 60 to 75 with COVID-19, enrolled during active disease.

This clone appeared a single time. The V gene is TRBV12-5, the J gene TRBJ2-3, with D tentatively TRBD1 (5 bases). Trimming cost V 1 base and J 2 bases, with 7 bases left between them. CDR1 is LGHNT and CDR2 is FRNRAP in the germline V gene. The CDR3 has 14 amino acids. The CDR3 coding sequence is TGTGCTAGTGGTTTGGAGGGGTACACAGATACGCAGTATTTT. It is translated as CASGLEGYTDTQYF.

This chain connects TRBV5-6 to TRBJ2-3, with 8 bases matching TRBD2. This CDR3 spans 16 amino acids. V gave up 0 bases and J gave up 2 bases; unmatched junction bases: 5. Germline V gives CDR1 SGHDT, CDR2 YYEEEE. This CDR3 reads CASSLEGGGTTDTQYF. In DNA, the CDR3 is TGTGCCAGCAGCTTGGAGGGCGGGGGGACCACAGATACGCAGTATTTT.

This CDR3 reads CSVLVTGFGYTF. The CDR3 DNA follows: TGCAGCGTTCTGGTGACAGGGTTTGGCTACACCTTC. This chain links TRBV29-1 with TRBJ1-2; 7 bases are shared with TRBD1. Losses at the gene ends were 5 bases for V and 7 bases for J; bases not matched to a gene: 7. The length of the CDR3 is 12 residues. The germline CDR1 and CDR2 sequences are SQVTM and ANQGSEA.

This chain uses TRBV5-8 with TRBJ2-2; D perhaps matches TRBD2 (5 bases). The CDR3 totals 16 residues. V was trimmed by 4 bases and J by 4 bases, leaving 17 bases between them. Germline V CDR1 and CDR2: SGHTS, YDEGEE. CDR3: CASSVRRYEGTGELFF. The CDR3 region has the DNA TGTGCCAGCAGCGTCAGGAGATACGAGGGCACCGGGGAGCTGTTTTTT.

The V call is TRBV7-9, the J call TRBJ2-3; D is possibly TRBD2 (5 bases). Per germline, CDR1 SEHNR and CDR2 FQNEAQ (reference sequence). The length of the CDR3 is 16 residues. V lost 5 bases, J lost 0 bases, and 15 bases lay in between. The CDR3 bases are TGTGCCAGCAGCCCTCGGACTCCCGATAGCACAGATACGCAGTATTTT. Translation: CASSPRTPDSTDTQYF.

The chain is built from TRBV4-1 and TRBJ1-3; no clear D gene. CDR1 and CDR2 from the germline V gene are MGHRA and YSYEKL. The CDR3 runs 12 residues. Trimming shortened V by 1 base and J by 9 bases, and 7 bases separated the two germline ends. DNA of the CDR3: TGCGCCAGCAGCCAAGGAGTCGGCACCATATATTTT. Its translation: CASSQGVGTIYF.

The chain uses TRBV6-5 and TRBJ2-1, with D perhaps matching TRBD2 (7 bases). Trimming cost V 10 bases and J 4 bases, with 17 bases left between them. The CDR3 has 14 amino acids. Germline V CDR1 and CDR2: MNHEY, SVGAGI. CDR3 in amino acids: CAITYGGLYNEQFF. The CDR3 bases are TGTGCCATTACCTACGGGGGGCTTTACAATGAGCAGTTCTTC.

The chain recombines TRBV28 with TRBJ1-1; the D is unclear. The V end lost 2 bases, the J end lost 1 base, and 14 bases lay between the germline ends. The CDR3 contains 16 residues. Germline V gene data show CDR1 as MDHEN and CDR2 as SYDVKM. CDR3 residues: CASSLHLREGNTEAFF. The DNA of the CDR3 is TGTGCCAGCAGTTTACACCTCCGGGAGGGGAACACTGAAGCTTTCTTT. The entire variable domain, with the rest obtained from reference TRBV28 and TRBJ1-1, is as follows: DVKVTQSSRYLVKRTGEKVFLECVQDMDHENMFWYRQDPGLGLRLIYFSYDVKMKEKGDIPEGYSVSREKKERFSLILESASTNQTSMYLCASSLHLREGNTEAFFGQGTRLTVV.

Comment on this clone: This CDR3 is also generated by other DNA sequences in the sample. The V gene is TRBV15, the J gene TRBJ2-7; maybe TRBD1 (6 bases). The CDR3 runs to 13 residues. The V gene lost 0 bases and the J gene lost 4 bases, with 7 bases spanning the gap. Germline CDR1 LNHNV, CDR2 YYDKDF (reference sequence). The CDR3 spells CATSRDRGYEQYF. The CDR3 DNA is TGTGCCACCAGCAGAGACAGGGGTTACGAGCAGTACTTC.

The chain is built from TRBV28 and TRBJ1-2; unclear D gene. This CDR3 spans 14 amino acids. V was clipped by 3 bases and J by 4 bases, with 12 bases between them. Germline V gene lookup returns CDR1 MDHEN and CDR2 SYDVKM. The CDR3 loop is CASSFGGGPYGYTF. The CDR3 bases are TGTGCCAGCAGTTTCGGTGGAGGACCCTATGGCTACACCTTC.

The J gene is TRBJ1-2, the V gene TRBV10-3; 8 nucleotides align to TRBD1. The V gene's germline CDR1 is ENHRY and CDR2 SYGVKD. V lost 4 bases to trimming and J lost 0 bases; unmatched junction nucleotides: 13. The CDR3 covers 18 residues. The CDR3 loop reads CAISAAGGFTLANYGYTF. In nucleotides, the CDR3 is TGTGCCATCAGTGCGGCAGGGGGCTTCACTCTAGCTAACTATGGCTACACCTTC.

The chain recombines TRBV7-2 with TRBJ1-4; 8 bases map to TRBD1. The CDR3 covers 15 residues. Germline V gene data show CDR1 as SGHTA and CDR2 as FQGNSA. After removal of 5 bases from V and 2 bases from J, the junction contained 4 bases not matched to a gene. Written as DNA, the CDR3 is TGTGCCAGCAGCCCGAGGACAGGGACTAATGAAAAACTGTTTTTT. Translation gives CASSPRTGTNEKLFF.

The rearrangement joins TRBV6-5 to TRBJ1-5; D unclear. The germline V gene encodes CDR1 MNHEY and CDR2 SVGAGI. The CDR3 has 12 residues. Trimming removed 5 bases at V and 7 bases at J, with 9 bases between. CDR3 in amino acids: CASSTGTQPQHF. In nucleotides, the CDR3 is TGTGCCAGCAGTACGGGAACCCAGCCCCAGCATTTT.

The V call is TRBV4-1, the J call TRBJ1-4; D is possibly TRBD1 (6 bases). Trimming removed 7 bases from V and 2 bases from J, with 14 bases in between. The germline gives CDR1 MGHRA, CDR2 YSYEKL. This CDR3 region has 15 residues. CDR3 coding DNA: TGCGCCAGCAACCGACAGGAAGGGACTAATGAAAAACTGTTTTTT. Encoded protein: CASNRQEGTNEKLFF.

J is TRBJ2-1 and V is TRBV5-5; unclear D gene. The CDR3 runs to 13 residues. From germline, CDR1 is SGHKS and CDR2 YYEKEE (reference sequence). V gave up 5 bases and J gave up 9 bases, with 15 bases separating them. The CDR3 DNA is TGTGCCAGCAGTCGGTCCGTAGAATTTGAGCAGTTCTTC. Amino acids: CASSRSVEFEQFF.

The chain has TRBV11-2 and TRBJ1-1, with D unresolved. Trimming left V 4 bases short and J 0 bases short, with 6 bases between. CDR1 and CDR2 (germline): SGHAT, FQNNGV. The CDR3 runs to 13 residues. CDR3 DNA: TGTGCCAGCAGCTCTCAGGTGAACACTGAAGCTTTCTTT. It translates to CASSSQVNTEAFF.

The chain uses TRBV19 and TRBJ2-5; a weak D match, TRBD1 (5 bases). The V gene's germline CDR1 is LNHDA and CDR2 SQIVND (reference sequence). This CDR3 is 14 amino acids long. Trimming took off 2 bases at V and 2 bases at J, with 9 bases between the two ends. This CDR3 reads CASSIRQSQETQYF. The CDR3 DNA reads TGTGCCAGTAGTATAAGACAGTCTCAAGAGACCCAGTACTTC.

The chain couples TRBV4-1 to TRBJ2-7, with a tentative D call TRBD1 (7 bases). V lost 3 bases, J lost 1 base, and 16 bases lay in between. The CDR3 spans 16 residues. Per germline, CDR1 MGHRA and CDR2 YSYEKL. In nucleotides, the CDR3 is TGCGCCAGCAGCCATAATACAGGGGAGGCTTCCTACGAGCAGTACTTC. Protein sequence: CASSHNTGEASYEQYF.

The rearrangement joins TRBV7-2 to TRBJ1-6, with no clear D. The CDR3 extends over 17 amino acids. Germline V gene lookup returns CDR1 SGHTA and CDR2 FQGNSA. Trimming left V 4 bases short and J 2 bases short, with 15 bases between. CDR3 DNA sequence: TGTGCCAGCAGCTCACGAATTACGGCGGCCTATAATTCACCCCTCCACTTT. Its translation: CASSSRITAAYNSPLHF.

V gene TRBV27 combines with J gene TRBJ1-5; no clear D. V dropped 1 base and J dropped 0 bases, with 10 bases sitting between them. This CDR3 region has 16 residues. CDR1 and CDR2 (germline): MNHEY, SMNVEV (reference sequence). The chain's CDR3 is CASSLFSGTSNQPQHF. The CDR3 DNA follows: TGTGCCAGCAGTTTATTTTCAGGTACTAGCAATCAGCCCCAGCATTTT.

The gene calls are TRBV18 and TRBJ2-1; 11 bases are shared with TRBD1. This CDR3 comprises 14 residues. Unmatched junction bases numbered 2, after V lost 3 bases and J lost 7 bases. The V gene's germline CDR1 is KGHSH and CDR2 LQKENI. The CDR3 DNA sequence: TGTGCCAGCTCACCGGGGACAGGGGGAAATGAGCAGTTCTTC. This encodes CASSPGTGGNEQFF.

This clone showed up just once. In DNA, the CDR3 is TGTGCCAGCTCACACTTTCAGGATATGAGCAATCAGCCCCAGCATTTT. As protein: CASSHFQDMSNQPQHF. The chain recombines TRBV18 with TRBJ1-5, with D hard to call. This CDR3 is 16 amino acids long. CDR1 is KGHSH and CDR2 is LQKENI in the germline V gene. The V and J ends lost 4 bases and 1 base respectively, with 14 bases between them. The full variable domain, with the rest looked up from reference TRBV18 and TRBJ1-5, is NAGVMQNPRHLVRRRGQEARLRCSPMKGHSHVYWYRQLPEEGLKFMVYLQKENIIDESGMPKERFSAEFPKEGPSILRIQQVVRGDSAAYFCASSHFQDMSNQPQHFGDGTRLSIL.

In this sample, this clone turned up once. The genes are TRBV24-1 and TRBJ1-2; D unclear. Trimming removed 2 bases at V and 3 bases at J, with 9 bases between. CDR1 is KGHDR and CDR2 is SFDVKD in the germline V gene. The length of the CDR3 is 14 residues. The CDR3 nucleotides are TGTGCCACCAGTGATTCAAAGACTTACTATGGCTACACCTTC. It specifies CATSDSKTYYGYTF.

V gene TRBV3-1 (or the pseudogene TRBV3-2) combines with J gene TRBJ1-4; 8 nucleotides match TRBD1. The CDR3 contains 15 residues. V lost 1 base, J lost 7 bases, and 5 bases stayed unmatched. Germline assignment: CDR1 LGHDT and CDR2 YNNKEL (reference sequence). The CDR3 nucleotides are TGTGCCAGCAGCCAAGCCGGGACAGGCGGTGAAAAACTGTTTTTT. Translating it yields CASSQAGTGGEKLFF.

This clone was observed a few times. This chain's CDR3 is CASSQFGGAGTYNEQFF. The DNA of the CDR3 is TGCGCCAGCAGCCAATTTGGGGGAGCGGGGACCTACAATGAGCAGTTCTTC. The V and J genes are TRBV4-3 and TRBJ2-1, with TRBD2 matching over 7 bases. Unmatched junction bases numbered 9, after V lost 2 bases and J lost 2 bases. Germline V gene data show CDR1 as LGHNA and CDR2 as YSLEER. The CDR3 runs 17 residues.

The chain combines TRBV4-3 with TRBJ1-4; 9 nucleotides agree with TRBD1. V was clipped by 5 bases and J by 6 bases; unmatched bases: 7. This CDR3 contains 15 residues. Looked up from germline, CDR1 is LGHNA and CDR2 is YSLEER. The CDR3 loop is CASSSLTGGHEKLFF. In nucleotides, the CDR3 is TGCGCCAGCAGCTCCTTGACAGGGGGACATGAAAAACTGTTTTTT.

This clone was counted a single time. The chain uses TRBV4-2 and TRBJ1-2, with 12 bases aligning to TRBD1. The CDR3 is 15 amino acids. CDR1 LGHNA and CDR2 YNFKEQ come from the germline V gene. The J segment lost 8 bases and the V segment lost 1 base, leaving 5 bases of the junction unmatched. The CDR3 region has the DNA TGTGCCAGCAGCCAAGCGGGACAGGGGGCAGGGGGCTACACCTTC. As protein: CASSQAGQGAGGYTF.

The genes are TRBV3-1 (or the pseudogene TRBV3-2) and TRBJ1-2; TRBD1 might be the D (5 bases). The CDR3 has 14 residues. Germline V gene lookup returns CDR1 LGHDT and CDR2 YNNKEL (reference sequence). V was trimmed by 2 bases and J by 3 bases, leaving 10 bases between them. The CDR3, as DNA: TGTGCCAGCAGCCAATTGACAGAATACTATGGCTACACCTTC. Encoded protein: CASSQLTEYYGYTF.

The V and J genes are TRBV7-2 and TRBJ2-2; a possible D gene is TRBD1 (5 bases). Trimming removed 5 bases from V and 5 bases from J, with 12 bases in between. This CDR3 is built from 14 residues. CDR1 is SGHTA and CDR2 is FQGNSA in the germline V gene. CDR3 sequence: CASSQGAETGELFF. The CDR3 DNA sequence: TGTGCCAGCAGCCAAGGGGCGGAGACCGGGGAGCTGTTTTTT.

The gene calls are TRBV3-1 (or the pseudogene TRBV3-2) and TRBJ1-1, with 7 bases lining up with TRBD1. V trimming: 6 bases; J trimming: 1 base; junction bases outside the gene matches: 8. CDR3 length equals 15 residues. Germline V gives CDR1 LGHDT, CDR2 YNNKEL (reference sequence). The CDR3 loop is CASRETGLENTEAFF. CDR3 sequence (DNA): TGTGCCAGCAGGGAGACAGGGCTTGAGAACACTGAAGCTTTCTTT.

V is TRBV5-1 and J is TRBJ2-5; 11 bases map to TRBD2. This CDR3 has 14 residues. The ends lost 3 bases at V and 5 bases at J; junction bases unmatched: 3. Germline assignment: CDR1 SGHRS and CDR2 YFSETQ. CDR3 in amino acids: CASSSTSGDETQYF. The CDR3 DNA reads as TGCGCCAGCAGCTCGACTAGCGGGGACGAGACCCAGTACTTC.

In DNA, the CDR3 is TGTGCCAGCAGCTTAAGGGGGGGAACAGATACGCAGTATTTT. Translating it yields CASSLRGGTDTQYF. This chain connects TRBV13 to TRBJ2-3; D is possibly TRBD2 (7 bases). The CDR3 totals 14 residues. The V gene's germline CDR1 is PRHDT and CDR2 FYEKMQ (reference sequence). Trimming took 2 bases from V and 3 from J, leaving 9 bases between them.